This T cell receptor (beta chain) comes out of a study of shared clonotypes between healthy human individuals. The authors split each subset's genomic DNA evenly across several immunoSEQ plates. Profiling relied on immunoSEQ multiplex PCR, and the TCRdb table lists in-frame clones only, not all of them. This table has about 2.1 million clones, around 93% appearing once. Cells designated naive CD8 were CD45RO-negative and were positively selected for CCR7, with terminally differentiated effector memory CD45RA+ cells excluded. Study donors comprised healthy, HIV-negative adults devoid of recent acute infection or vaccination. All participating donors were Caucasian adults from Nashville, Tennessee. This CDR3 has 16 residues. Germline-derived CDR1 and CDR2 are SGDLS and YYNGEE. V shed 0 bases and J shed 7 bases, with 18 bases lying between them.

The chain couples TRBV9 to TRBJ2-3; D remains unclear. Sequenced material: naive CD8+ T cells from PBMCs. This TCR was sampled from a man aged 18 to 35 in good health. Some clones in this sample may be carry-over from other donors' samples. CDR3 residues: CASSVEDRISQNTQYF. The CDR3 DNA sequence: TGTGCCAGCAGCGTAGAAGATAGGATATCGCAGAATACGCAGTATTTT.